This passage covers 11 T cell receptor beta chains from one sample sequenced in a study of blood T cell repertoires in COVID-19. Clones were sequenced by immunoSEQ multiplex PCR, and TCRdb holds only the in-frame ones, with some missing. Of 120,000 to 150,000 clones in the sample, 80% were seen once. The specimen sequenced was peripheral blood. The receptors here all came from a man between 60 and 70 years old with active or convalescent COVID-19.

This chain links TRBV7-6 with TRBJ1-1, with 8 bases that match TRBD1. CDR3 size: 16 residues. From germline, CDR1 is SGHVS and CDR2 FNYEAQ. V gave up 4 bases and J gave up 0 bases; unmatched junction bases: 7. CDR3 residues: CASSYPTGAMNTEAFF. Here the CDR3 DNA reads TGTGCCAGCAGCTACCCGACAGGGGCGATGAACACTGAAGCTTTCTTT.

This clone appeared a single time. The CDR3 sequence: CASSVGAEVFYEQYF. The CDR3 DNA is TGTGCCAGCAGCGTAGGAGCGGAAGTCTTCTACGAGCAGTACTTC. This sequence joins TRBV9 and TRBJ2-7; tentative D call: TRBD2 (5 bases). CDR3 length: 15 amino acids. V was clipped by 0 bases and J by 3 bases, with 13 bases between them. CDR1 is SGDLS and CDR2 is YYNGEE in the germline V gene.

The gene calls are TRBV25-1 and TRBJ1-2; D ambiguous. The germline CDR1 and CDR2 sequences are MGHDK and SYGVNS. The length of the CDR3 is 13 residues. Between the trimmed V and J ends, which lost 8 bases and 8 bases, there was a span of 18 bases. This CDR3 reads CASCSDTVFGYTF. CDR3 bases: TGTGCCAGCTGCTCTGACACTGTGTTCGGCTACACCTTC.

CDR3 bases: TGTGCCAGCAGCCAAGATCTTGTGGCCCGCGGTACCCAGTACTTC. The encoded protein is CASSQDLVARGTQYF. This sequence joins TRBV3-1 (or the pseudogene TRBV3-2) and TRBJ2-5, with unresolved D. Germline CDR1 and CDR2: LGHDT and YNNKEL (reference sequence). The V and J ends lost 0 bases and 8 bases respectively, with 16 bases between them. There are 15 residues in the CDR3.

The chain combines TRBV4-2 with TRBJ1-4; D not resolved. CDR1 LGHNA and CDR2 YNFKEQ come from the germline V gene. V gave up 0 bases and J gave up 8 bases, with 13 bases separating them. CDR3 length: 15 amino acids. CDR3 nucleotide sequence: TGTGCCAGCAGCCAAGATTGGGCCCCCGACGAAAAACTGTTTTTT. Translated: CASSQDWAPDEKLFF.

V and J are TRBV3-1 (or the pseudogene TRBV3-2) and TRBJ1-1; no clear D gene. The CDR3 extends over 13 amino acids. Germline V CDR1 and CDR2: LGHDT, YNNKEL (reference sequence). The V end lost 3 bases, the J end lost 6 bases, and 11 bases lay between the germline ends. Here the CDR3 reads CASSHLGVSEAFF. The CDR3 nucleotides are TGTGCCAGCAGCCACCTCGGGGTGTCTGAAGCTTTCTTT.

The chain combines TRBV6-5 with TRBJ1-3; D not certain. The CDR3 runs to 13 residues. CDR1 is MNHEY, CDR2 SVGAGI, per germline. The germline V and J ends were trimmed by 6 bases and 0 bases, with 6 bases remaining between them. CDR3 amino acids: CASRQNSGNTIYF. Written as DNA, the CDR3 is TGTGCCAGCAGACAGAACTCTGGAAACACCATATATTTT.

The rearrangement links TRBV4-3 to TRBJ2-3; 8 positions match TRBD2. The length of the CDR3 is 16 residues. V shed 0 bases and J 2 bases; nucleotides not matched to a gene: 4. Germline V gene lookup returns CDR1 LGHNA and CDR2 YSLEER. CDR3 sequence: CASSQDPGGVTDTQYF. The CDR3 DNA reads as TGCGCCAGCAGCCAAGATCCGGGAGGGGTCACAGATACGCAGTATTTT.

The CDR3 DNA follows: TGTGCCAGCAGCCGGGACTGGAGCTCCTACAATGAGCAGTTCTTC. It encodes CASSRDWSSYNEQFF. This chain connects TRBV5-5 to TRBJ2-1, with a possible D match to TRBD2 (6 bases). Germline CDR1 reads SGHKS; CDR2 reads YYEKEE (reference sequence). CDR3 length: 15 residues. V lost 4 bases to trimming and J lost 0 bases, with 11 bases between them.

CDR3 amino acids: CASSLSERTSVYEQYF. The CDR3 bases are TGTGCCAGCAGTTTATCGGAACGGACTAGTGTCTACGAGCAGTACTTC. The chain combines TRBV28 with TRBJ2-7, with 7 bases fitting TRBD2. The CDR3 length is 16 residues. The V gene's germline CDR1 is MDHEN and CDR2 SYDVKM. With 1 base clipped from V and 3 bases from J, the junction kept 9 bases outside the gene matches.

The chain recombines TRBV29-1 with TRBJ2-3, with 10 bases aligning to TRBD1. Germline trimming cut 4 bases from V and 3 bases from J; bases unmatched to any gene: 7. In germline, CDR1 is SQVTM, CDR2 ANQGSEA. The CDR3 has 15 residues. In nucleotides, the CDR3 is TGCAGCGTTGGTGGACAGGGGGTGAGGACAGATACGCAGTATTTT. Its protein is CSVGGQGVRTDTQYF.